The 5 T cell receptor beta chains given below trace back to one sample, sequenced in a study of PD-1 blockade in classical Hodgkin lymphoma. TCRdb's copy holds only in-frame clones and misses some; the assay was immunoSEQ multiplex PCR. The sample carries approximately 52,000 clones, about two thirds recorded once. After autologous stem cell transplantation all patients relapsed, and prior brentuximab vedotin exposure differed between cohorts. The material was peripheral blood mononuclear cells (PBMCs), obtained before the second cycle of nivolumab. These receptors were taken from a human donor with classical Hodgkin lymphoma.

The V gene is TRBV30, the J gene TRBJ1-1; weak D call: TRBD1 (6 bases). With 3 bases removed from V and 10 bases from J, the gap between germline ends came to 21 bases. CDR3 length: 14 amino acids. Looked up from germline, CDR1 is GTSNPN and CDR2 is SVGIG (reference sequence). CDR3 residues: CAWRFPITDRGAFF. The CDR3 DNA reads TGTGCCTGGAGGTTTCCCATAACGGACAGAGGAGCTTTCTTT.

CDR3 sequence (DNA): TGTGCCAGCAGTGAAGCCTCCGGGACCGTTACCTACAATGAGCAGTTCTTC. This encodes CASSEASGTVTYNEQFF. V usage is TRBV6-1 and J usage is TRBJ2-1, with D perhaps assigned TRBD1 or TRBD2 (5 bases each). Trimming stripped 0 bases from V and 2 bases from J, with 14 bases between. In germline, CDR1 is MNHNS, CDR2 SASEGT. This CDR3 is built from 17 residues.

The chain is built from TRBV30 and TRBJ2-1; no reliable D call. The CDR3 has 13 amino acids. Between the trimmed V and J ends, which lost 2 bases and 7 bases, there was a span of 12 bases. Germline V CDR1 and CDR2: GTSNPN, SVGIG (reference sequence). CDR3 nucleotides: TGTGCCTGGAGTACCCTAAGCCCAAATGAGCAGTTCTTC. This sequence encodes CAWSTLSPNEQFF. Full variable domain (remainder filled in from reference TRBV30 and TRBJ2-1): SQTIHQWPATLVQPVGSPLSLECTVEGTSNPNLYWYRQAAGRGLQLLFYSVGIGQISSEVPQNLSASRPQDRQFILSSKKLLLSDSGFYLCAWSTLSPNEQFFGPGTRLTVL.

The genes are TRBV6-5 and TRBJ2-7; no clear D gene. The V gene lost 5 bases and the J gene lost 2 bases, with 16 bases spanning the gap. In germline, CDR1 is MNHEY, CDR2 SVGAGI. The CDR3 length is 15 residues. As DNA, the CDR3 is TGTGCCAGCAGTCTTACTCCCATCCCTACCTACGAGCAGTACTTC. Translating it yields CASSLTPIPTYEQYF.

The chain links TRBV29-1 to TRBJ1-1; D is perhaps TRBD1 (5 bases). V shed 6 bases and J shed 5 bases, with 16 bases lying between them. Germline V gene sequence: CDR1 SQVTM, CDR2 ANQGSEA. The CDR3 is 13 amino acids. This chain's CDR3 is CSVFIEWGTEAFF. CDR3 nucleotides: TGCAGCGTGTTCATTGAATGGGGGACTGAAGCTTTCTTT.